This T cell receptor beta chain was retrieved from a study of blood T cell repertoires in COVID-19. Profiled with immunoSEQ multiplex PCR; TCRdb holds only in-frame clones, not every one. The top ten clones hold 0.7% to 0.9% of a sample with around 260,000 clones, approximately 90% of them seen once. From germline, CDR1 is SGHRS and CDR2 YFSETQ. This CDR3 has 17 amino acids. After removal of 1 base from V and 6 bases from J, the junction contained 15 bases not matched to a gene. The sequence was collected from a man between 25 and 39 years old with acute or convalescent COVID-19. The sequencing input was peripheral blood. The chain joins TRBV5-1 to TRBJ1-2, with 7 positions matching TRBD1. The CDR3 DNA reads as TGCGCCAGCAGCTTGTTTGCCGGCGGGACCACAGGGGATGGCTACACCTTC. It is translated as CASSLFAGGTTGDGYTF. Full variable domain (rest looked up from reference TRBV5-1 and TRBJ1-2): KAGVTQTPRYLIKTRGQQVTLSCSPISGHRSVSWYQQTPGQGLQFLFEYFSETQRNKGNFPGRFSGRQFSNSRSEMNVSTLELGDSALYLCASSLFAGGTTGDGYTFGSGTRLTVV.